These T cell receptor beta chains were read from a single sample in a study of metastatic and nonmetastatic thyroid tumors. TCRdb re-called the PCR reads through MiXCR. Counted here are more than 10,000 clones, 25% to 30% occurring once; the ten biggest clones make up 12%. The specimen sequenced was tumor tissue. These TCRs come from a female donor with papillary thyroid cancer or a benign thyroid nodule (not recorded which). Some clones in this sample may be carry-over from other donors' samples. The CDR3 runs from the conserved cysteine through the conserved F or W. A D gene is named only where the DNA matches it firmly. Clone size is given for some rows only: seen once, a few or many times, or a class if the clone is expanded.

V,J,D,size,CDR3,DNA
TRBV6-2/TRBV6-3,TRBJ2-2,TRBD2,medium-sized,CASRPGLASNTGELFF,TGTGCCAGCAGACCGGGACTAGCTTCGAACACCGGGGAGCTGTTTTTT
TRBV30,TRBJ2-7,TRBD2,-,CAWSPGLAGTYEQYF,TGTGCCTGGAGTCCGGGACTAGCGGGGACTTACGAGCAGTACTTC
TRBV11-1,TRBJ2-1,TRBD2,-,CASSRETPTSGRIGEQFF,TGTGCCAGCAGCCGCGAGACGCCTACTAGCGGGAGGATCGGTGAGCAGTTCTTC
TRBV6-5,TRBJ2-1,TRBD1,few,CASSYSPQGAYNEQFF,TGTGCCAGCAGTTACTCGCCCCAGGGGGCCTACAATGAGCAGTTCTTC
TRBV19,TRBJ2-1,TRBD2,medium-sized,CASSFVAGSGEQFF,TGTGCCAGTAGTTTCGTAGCGGGATCCGGGGAGCAGTTCTTC
TRBV12-3/TRBV12-4,TRBJ1-1,-,many,CASSLEAEAFF,TGTGCCAGCAGTTTGGAAGCTGAAGCTTTCTTT
TRBV19,TRBJ1-1,-,-,CASSMATLGTEAFF,TGTGCCAGTAGTATGGCCACCTTGGGGACTGAAGCTTTCTTT
TRBV12-3/TRBV12-4,TRBJ2-3,-,many,CASRQGLADTQYF,TGTGCCAGCAGACAGGGTCTCGCAGATACGCAGTATTTT
TRBV27,TRBJ2-7,TRBD2,medium-sized,CASSSLAGDRTYEQYF,TGTGCCAGCAGTTCCCTTGCGGGAGATAGGACCTACGAGCAGTACTTC
TRBV9,TRBJ2-4,TRBD1,many,CASSTLSTGRVYF,TGTGCCAGCAGCACCTTATCGACAGGGAGAGTTTACTTC
TRBV7-9,TRBJ1-4,-,many,CASSSTGTHMGEKLFF,TGTGCCAGCAGCTCAACCGGGACTCACATGGGGGAAAAACTGTTTTTT
TRBV30,TRBJ2-1,TRBD2,medium-sized,CAWSTLGKIAGAREQFF,TGTGCCTGGAGTACGCTGGGGAAAATAGCGGGAGCACGCGAGCAGTTCTTC
TRBV9,TRBJ1-1,-,-,CASSVGLGGDTEAFF,TGTGCCAGCAGCGTAGGGCTGGGGGGCGACACTGAAGCTTTCTTT
TRBV18,TRBJ1-2,TRBD1,-,CASSGTGDGYTF,TGTGCCAGCTCCGGGACAGGCGATGGCTACACCTTC
TRBV7-2,TRBJ1-6,-,many,CASSLVPPWRGNSPLHF,TGTGCCAGCAGCTTAGTACCTCCCTGGCGTGGAAATTCACCCCTCCACTTT
TRBV20-1,TRBJ1-5,TRBD1,-,CSAREGAVNQPHHF,TGCAGTGCTAGGGAGGGGGCGGTCAATCAGCCCCATCATTTT
TRBV20-1,TRBJ2-7,-,-,CSARGTLAFAYEQYF,TGCAGTGCTAGAGGGACCCTAGCGTTTGCCTACGAGCAGTACTTC
TRBV6-2/TRBV6-3,TRBJ2-3,TRBD2,-,CASSLASGRTDTQYF,TGTGCCAGCAGTTTAGCTAGCGGGAGAACAGATACGCAGTATTTT
TRBV6-2/TRBV6-3,TRBJ2-7,TRBD2,medium-sized,CASRYTSGRPYEQYF,TGTGCCAGCAGGTATACTAGCGGACGCCCCTACGAGCAGTACTTC
TRBV5-4,TRBJ2-7,-,many,CASSFHSSYEQYF,TGTGCCAGCAGCTTCCATAGCAGCTACGAGCAGTACTTC
TRBV12-3/TRBV12-4,TRBJ1-1,-,-,CASSLLGTEAFF,TGTGCCAGCAGTTTGCTAGGGACTGAAGCTTTCTTT
TRBV4-1,TRBJ1-3,-,-,CASSPGLWASGNTIYF,TGCGCCAGCAGCCCTGGACTATGGGCTTCGGGAAACACCATATATTTT
TRBV28,TRBJ2-2,-,-,CASSLAGELFF,TGTGCCAGCAGTTTGGCCGGGGAGCTGTTTTTT
TRBV6-1,TRBJ2-3,-,few,CASSAGPRYNTDTQYF,TGTGCCAGCAGTGCGGGGCCTAGGTATAACACAGATACGCAGTATTTT